This T cell receptor beta chain was documented in a study of T cell responses to AZD1222 COVID-19 vaccine. There are 16 residues in the CDR3. Germline-derived CDR1 and CDR2 are KGHDR and SFDVKD. Trimming cost V 3 bases and J 1 base, with 12 bases left between them. TCRdb's table, derived via immunoSEQ multiplex PCR, lists solely in-frame clones and lacks some. Of around 130,000 clones in the sample, 89% were seen once. This receptor was taken from an adult who received the AZD1222 COVID-19 vaccine. J is TRBJ2-1 and V is TRBV24-1; D remains unclear. This specimen was peripheral blood, taken 28 days after the second AZD1222 dose. The DNA for the CDR3 is TGTGCCACCAGTGATCCTAGGCTAGGTTCCTACAATGAGCAGTTCTTC. It specifies CATSDPRLGSYNEQFF.